These 7 T cell receptor beta chains were all obtained from the same sample, sequenced in a study of T cell responses to AZD1222 COVID-19 vaccine. The data were produced by immunoSEQ multiplex PCR, yet TCRdb's version contains in-frame clones alone and is incomplete. The table has around 95,000 clones, 87% seen once. The specimen comprised peripheral blood, sampled on day 0 of AZD1222 vaccination. The receptor set was obtained from an adult in good health.

This sequence joins TRBV24-1 and TRBJ1-5, with 12 bases that match TRBD1. The CDR3 is 19 residues long. V lost 4 bases to trimming and J lost 3 bases; unmatched junction nucleotides: 12. Germline CDR1 KGHDR, CDR2 SFDVKD. CDR3 sequence: CATSDLPGQGARINQPQHF. As DNA, the CDR3 is TGTGCCACCAGTGACTTACCGGGACAGGGGGCGCGGATCAATCAGCCCCAGCATTTT.

The chain has TRBV3-1 (or the pseudogene TRBV3-2) and TRBJ1-1; no clear D. The CDR3 consists of 13 residues. Between the trimmed V and J ends, which lost 1 base and 0 bases, there was a span of 3 bases. The germline V gene encodes CDR1 LGHDT and CDR2 YNNKEL (reference sequence). As DNA, the CDR3 is TGTGCCAGCAGCCAAGTGATGAACACTGAAGCTTTCTTT. Translation gives CASSQVMNTEAFF.

This clone was observed a single time. The chain is built from TRBV7-3 and TRBJ1-3; D not certain. Deletions cut 5 bases from V and 1 base from J, with 12 bases between. CDR1 and CDR2 (germline): SGHTA, FQGTGA. This CDR3 region has 15 residues. In DNA, the CDR3 is TGTGCCAGCAGCCAACAGCACGGGTCTGGAAACACCATATATTTT. It encodes CASSQQHGSGNTIYF.

The CDR3 DNA is TGTGCCAGCAGTGAAACTCAAGCGGGGGGAAATGAAAAACTGTTTTTT. This translates into CASSETQAGGNEKLFF. The J gene is TRBJ1-4, the V gene TRBV2, with a tentative D call TRBD1 (5 bases). The CDR3 is made up of 16 amino acids. V lost 2 bases to trimming and J lost 5 bases, with 15 bases between them. The germline gives CDR1 SNHLY, CDR2 FYNNEI. Looking up the rest from reference TRBV2 and TRBJ1-4 gives the full variable domain: EPEVTQTPSHQVTQMGQEVILRCVPISNHLYFYWYRQILGQKVEFLVSFYNNEISEKSEIFDDQFSVERPDGSNFTLKIRSTKLEDSAMYFCASSETQAGGNEKLFFGSGTQLSVL.

In this sample, this clone turned up once. The chain combines TRBV19 with TRBJ2-7; 9 bases are a match to TRBD1. With V trimmed by 3 bases and J by 6 bases, 6 bases remained unmatched. The germline gives CDR1 LNHDA, CDR2 SQIVND (reference sequence). This CDR3 region has 14 residues. CDR3 nucleotides: TGTGCCAGTAGTATGGGGACAGGGAGGGTCGAGCAGTACTTC. This gives the protein CASSMGTGRVEQYF.

The V call is TRBV7-9, the J call TRBJ1-1; D may be TRBD1 (5 bases). The CDR3 is 12 amino acids. V lost 8 bases to trimming and J lost 1 base, with 8 bases between them. Germline V gene sequence: CDR1 SEHNR, CDR2 FQNEAQ (reference sequence). The CDR3 loop reads CASFTGNTEAFF. CDR3 bases: TGTGCCAGCTTTACAGGGAACACTGAAGCTTTCTTT.

This clone appeared a single time. The gene calls are TRBV21-1 and TRBJ2-2; the D call in the table, TRBD2, was not verified against the DNA. TRBV21-1 is classified as a pseudogene. This CDR3 has 20 amino acids. As DNA, the CDR3 is TGTGCCAGCAACTACCTGAGGTGCTGTAGTTCTTTAGTTCGGACCGGGGAGCTGTTTTTT. It codes for CASNYLRCCSSLVRTGELFF.